These 20 T cell receptor beta chains originate from one sample sequenced in a study of blood T cell repertoires in COVID-19. The repertoire was sequenced with immunoSEQ multiplex PCR; TCRdb's copy has only in-frame clones and lacks some. The table records almost 40,000 clones, about 85% of them present only once. Sequencing was done on a sample of peripheral blood. These TCRs come from a man in his fifties or sixties with acute or convalescent COVID-19.

The chain combines TRBV18 with TRBJ1-1, with 8 bases fitting TRBD1. Germline CDR1 and CDR2: KGHSH and LQKENI. The CDR3 length is 16 residues. Trimming cost V 2 bases and J 0 bases; bases outside gene matches: 5. The DNA of the CDR3 is TGTGCCAGCTCACCAGGGACAGGCGGGCTGAACACTGAAGCTTTCTTT. As protein: CASSPGTGGLNTEAFF.

This clone was counted a few times. This sequence joins TRBV7-2 and TRBJ1-1, with D perhaps matching TRBD1 (5 bases). Germline V CDR1 and CDR2: SGHTA, FQGNSA. V lost 3 bases and J lost 4, with 15 bases in between. This CDR3 has 15 residues. This CDR3 reads CASSFSPRGLTEAFF. The CDR3 nucleotides are TGTGCCAGCAGCTTCTCCCCAAGGGGCCTCACTGAAGCTTTCTTT.

This sequence joins TRBV20-1 and TRBJ1-2; 7 bases are a match to TRBD1. The J segment lost 0 bases and the V segment lost 3 bases, leaving 1 base of the junction unmatched. The germline V gene encodes CDR1 DFQATT and CDR2 SNEGSKA (reference sequence). The CDR3 totals 13 residues. The CDR3 is CSASQGANYGYTF. In DNA, the CDR3 is TGCAGTGCTAGTCAGGGGGCTAACTATGGCTACACCTTC.

There are a few counts of this clone. The chain has TRBV19 and TRBJ1-5; 7 positions agree with TRBD1. The length of the CDR3 is 16 residues. V shed 9 bases and J 7 bases; nucleotides not matched to a gene: 18. CDR1 and CDR2 from the germline V gene are LNHDA and SQIVND (reference sequence). CDR3 sequence: CASSRGQDIILQPQHF. The CDR3 coding sequence is TGTGCCAGCAGCCGAGGACAGGATATCATACTGCAGCCCCAGCATTTT.

V is TRBV2 and J is TRBJ2-1, with 9 bases identical to TRBD1. The V gene's germline CDR1 is SNHLY and CDR2 FYNNEI. There are 13 residues in the CDR3. Germline trimming cut 7 bases from V and 6 bases from J; bases unmatched to any gene: 4. Here the CDR3 reads CASTGTGTNEQFF. For the CDR3, the DNA is TGTGCCAGCACTGGGACAGGGACCAATGAGCAGTTCTTC.

The chain employs TRBV6-6 and TRBJ2-1; TRBD2 matches at 15 bases. CDR3 size: 16 residues. CDR1 is MNHNY, CDR2 SVGAGI, per germline (reference sequence). J gave up 9 bases and V 2 bases, and 5 bases lay outside the gene matches. CDR3 amino acids: CASSYGLAGGAFEQFF. The CDR3 DNA sequence: TGTGCCAGCAGTTACGGACTAGCGGGAGGGGCGTTTGAGCAGTTCTTC.

The chain employs TRBV7-3 and TRBJ2-1, with 8 bases aligning to TRBD2. This CDR3 is built from 15 residues. Germline V gives CDR1 SGHTA, CDR2 FQGTGA. V shed 5 bases, J shed 0 bases, and the junction held 3 bases outside the gene matches. CDR3 bases: TGTGCCAGCAGCACCAGCGGGAGCTCCTACAATGAGCAGTTCTTC. It is translated as CASSTSGSSYNEQFF.

The V and J genes are TRBV4-1 and TRBJ2-1, with TRBD2 matching over 9 bases. This CDR3 comprises 17 residues. Germline-derived CDR1 and CDR2 are MGHRA and YSYEKL. V lost 2 bases, J lost 0 bases, and 5 bases stayed unmatched. The CDR3 spells CASSQPSGESSYNEQFF. The CDR3 DNA sequence: TGCGCCAGCAGCCAACCTAGCGGGGAGAGCTCCTACAATGAGCAGTTCTTC.

V is TRBV15 and J is TRBJ2-7; D is undetermined. Germline V gene lookup returns CDR1 LNHNV and CDR2 YYDKDF (reference sequence). The V and J ends lost 0 bases and 2 bases respectively, with 8 bases between them. The CDR3 covers 14 residues. The CDR3, as DNA: TGTGCCACCAGCAGAGAGGCAGAGGCCTACGAGCAGTACTTC. Encoded protein: CATSREAEAYEQYF.

As DNA, the CDR3 is TGTGCCATCAGTGATGTGGGGAGCAGCAATCAGCCCCAGCATTTT. Its protein product is CAISDVGSSNQPQHF. V and J are TRBV10-3 and TRBJ1-5, with no clear D. The CDR3 contains 15 residues. Per the germline V gene, CDR1 is ENHRY and CDR2 is SYGVKD. V lost 3 bases to trimming and J lost 1 base, with 10 bases between them.

J is TRBJ1-2 and V is TRBV11-2; D unresolved. The V and J ends lost 5 bases and 4 bases respectively, with 11 bases between them. CDR3 length equals 13 residues. The germline V gene has CDR1 SGHAT and CDR2 FQNNGV. The CDR3 reads CASSAEGAYGYTF. In DNA form, the CDR3 reads TGTGCCAGCAGCGCGGAGGGTGCCTATGGCTACACCTTC.

The chain joins TRBV24-1 to TRBJ2-5; TRBD1 agrees at 7 bases. Germline values: CDR1 KGHDR, CDR2 SFDVKD. V shed 5 bases and J 3 bases; nucleotides not matched to a gene: 5. The length of the CDR3 is 14 residues. This CDR3 is CATSGGGGKETQYF. DNA for the CDR3: TGTGCCACCAGTGGAGGGGGCGGTAAAGAGACCCAGTACTTC.

The V gene is TRBV5-1, the J gene TRBJ2-7, with D perhaps matching TRBD2 (5 bases). Germline CDR1 is SGHRS and CDR2 is YFSETQ. The length of the CDR3 is 14 residues. Trimming removed 0 bases at V and 3 bases at J, with 10 bases between. CDR3 DNA: TGCGCCAGCAGCTTGGCCGGGGTACTCTACGAGCAGTACTTC. It codes for CASSLAGVLYEQYF.

The chain uses TRBV7-3 and TRBJ1-2; 10 bases match TRBD1. Unmatched junction bases numbered 11, after V lost 5 bases and J lost 8 bases. Per germline, CDR1 SGHTA and CDR2 FQGTGA. This CDR3 contains 15 residues. CDR3 in amino acids: CASSPTGTGVEGYTF. The CDR3 nucleotides are TGTGCCAGCAGCCCCACCGGGACAGGGGTGGAGGGCTACACCTTC.

This chain links TRBV11-1 with TRBJ2-5, with a tentative D call TRBD2 (5 bases). Germline values: CDR1 SGHAT, CDR2 FQDESV (reference sequence). V was clipped by 0 bases and J by 5 bases, with 13 bases between them. The CDR3 spans 15 residues. CDR3 residues: CASSLARLPGETQYF. DNA of the CDR3: TGTGCCAGCAGCTTAGCCCGACTACCCGGCGAGACCCAGTACTTC.

The genes are TRBV7-9 and TRBJ2-7, with 9 nucleotides matching TRBD2. CDR1 and CDR2 from the germline V gene are SEHNR and FQNEAQ (reference sequence). This CDR3 comprises 15 residues. With 7 bases clipped from V and 7 bases from J, the junction kept 14 bases outside the gene matches. In DNA, the CDR3 is TGTGCCAGCACCCCGAGACTAGCGGCCGAGGGGGAGCAGTACTTC. Its translation is CASTPRLAAEGEQYF.

Written as DNA, the CDR3 is TGTGCCCGACAAAACTACGAGCAGTACTTC. As protein: CARQNYEQYF. The chain recombines TRBV6-5 with TRBJ2-7; D is uncertain. V was trimmed by 11 bases and J by 3 bases, leaving 8 bases between them. The V gene's germline CDR1 is MNHEY and CDR2 SVGAGI. CDR3 size: 10 residues.

The genes are TRBV5-4 and TRBJ2-5, with 7 bases aligning to TRBD1. The CDR3 extends over 14 amino acids. J was trimmed by 5 bases and V by 4 bases; bases with no gene match: 8. Per germline, CDR1 SGHNT and CDR2 YYREEE (reference sequence). The chain's CDR3 is CASSPGTVSETQYF. The CDR3 region has the DNA TGTGCCAGCAGCCCCGGGACAGTCTCCGAGACCCAGTACTTC.

V and J are TRBV6-5 and TRBJ1-5, with 8 bases aligning to TRBD1. The J segment lost 5 bases and the V segment lost 5 bases, leaving 2 bases of the junction unmatched. CDR3 size: 13 residues. Germline V gene data show CDR1 as MNHEY and CDR2 as SVGAGI. The CDR3 here is CASSPGQDQPQHF. The CDR3, as DNA: TGTGCCAGCAGTCCGGGACAGGATCAGCCCCAGCATTTT.

This chain links TRBV5-1 with TRBJ2-1; D ambiguous. V lost 5 bases and J 4 bases, leaving 10 bases between the germline ends. This CDR3 comprises 13 residues. CDR1 is SGHRS, CDR2 YFSETQ, per germline. The CDR3 DNA reads TGCGCCAGCAGTGTAGCCCTATACAATGAGCAGTTCTTC. As protein: CASSVALYNEQFF.